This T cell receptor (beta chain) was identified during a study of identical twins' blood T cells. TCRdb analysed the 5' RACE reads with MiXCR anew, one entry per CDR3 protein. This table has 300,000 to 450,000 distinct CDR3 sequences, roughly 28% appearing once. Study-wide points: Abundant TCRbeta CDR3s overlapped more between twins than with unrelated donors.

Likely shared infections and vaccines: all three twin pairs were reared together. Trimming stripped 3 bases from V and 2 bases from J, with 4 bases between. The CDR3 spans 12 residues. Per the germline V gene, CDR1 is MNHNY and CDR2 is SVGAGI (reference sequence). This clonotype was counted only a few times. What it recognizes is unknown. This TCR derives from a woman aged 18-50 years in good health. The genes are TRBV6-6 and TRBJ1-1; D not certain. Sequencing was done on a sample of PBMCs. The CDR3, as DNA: TGTGCCAGCAGTTATTTTAACACTGAAGCTTTCTTT. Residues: CASSYFNTEAFF.